The present T cell receptor (beta chain) was sequenced within a study of T-cell memory formation after mild COVID-19. CDR3 length: 14 residues. Trimming took 0 bases from V and 13 from J; bases not matched to a gene: 9. The germline V gene encodes CDR1 SGHRS and CDR2 YFSETQ. For this clonotype: What it recognizes is unknown.

Study-level points and caveats: Among clones peaking at day 37 in the second wave, SARS-CoV-2 specificity remained unconfirmed. Day 15 to 85 contractors were CD4/CD8 balanced; later expanders leaned CD4+.

A 5'RACE reaction primed in the constant segment made cDNA libraries of TCR alpha and TCR beta, and these carried sample barcodes and UMIs. TCRdb called the 5' RACE reads again in MiXCR, with one record for every CDR3 protein. The sample holds 350,000 to 450,000 distinct CDR3 sequences; 24% are singletons and the top ten take around 8.1%. This rearrangement joins TRBV5-1 to TRBJ2-1, with 8 bases fitting TRBD1. Input material: PBMCs or a T cell subset sorted from them (not recorded which). This clonotype was obtained from an adult woman who had mild COVID-19 (a few samples of this study predate the infection). Cell type and time point are not known. The CDR3 sequence: CASSLEQGVPYQFF. For the CDR3, the DNA is TGCGCCAGCAGCTTGGAACAGGGGGTCCCCTACCAGTTCTTC.